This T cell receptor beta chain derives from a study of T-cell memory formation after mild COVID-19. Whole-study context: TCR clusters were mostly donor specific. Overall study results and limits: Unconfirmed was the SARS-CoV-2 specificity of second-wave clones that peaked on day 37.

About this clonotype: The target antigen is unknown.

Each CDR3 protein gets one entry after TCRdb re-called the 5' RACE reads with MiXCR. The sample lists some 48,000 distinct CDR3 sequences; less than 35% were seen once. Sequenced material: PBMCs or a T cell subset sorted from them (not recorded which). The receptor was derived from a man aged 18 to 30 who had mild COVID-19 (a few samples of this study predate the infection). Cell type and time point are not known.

The CDR3 spells CASSPSGTVYEQYF. The CDR3 coding sequence is TGCGCCAGCAGCCCTAGCGGGACAGTCTACGAGCAGTACTTC. The chain is built from TRBV5-1 and TRBJ2-7, with TRBD2 matching over 9 bases. Germline V gives CDR1 SGHRS, CDR2 YFSETQ. The CDR3 totals 14 residues. V was pared by 4 bases and J by 3 bases, with 5 bases of the junction left unmatched.